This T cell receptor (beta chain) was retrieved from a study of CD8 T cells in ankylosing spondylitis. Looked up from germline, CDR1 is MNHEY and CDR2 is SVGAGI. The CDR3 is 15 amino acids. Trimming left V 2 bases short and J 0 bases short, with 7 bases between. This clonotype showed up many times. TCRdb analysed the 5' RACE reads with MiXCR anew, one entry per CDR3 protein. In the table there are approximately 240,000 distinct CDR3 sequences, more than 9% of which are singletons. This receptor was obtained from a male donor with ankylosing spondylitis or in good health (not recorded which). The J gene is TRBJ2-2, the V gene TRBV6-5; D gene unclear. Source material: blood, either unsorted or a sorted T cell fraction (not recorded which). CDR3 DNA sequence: TGTGCCAGCAGTTACGGGCAGCCGAACACCGGGGAGCTGTTTTTT. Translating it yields CASSYGQPNTGELFF.